This TCR beta chain was documented in a study of CD8 T cells in ankylosing spondylitis. The study, taken as a whole, reports: Clones linked to disease were reported to show significant enrichment in matched ankylosing spondylitis synovial fluid.

This clonotype was seen a handful of times. The target antigen is unknown. The CDR3 is made up of 16 amino acids. Germline CDR1 reads LGHDT; CDR2 reads YNNKEL (reference sequence). The ends were cut back, 1 base at V and 2 bases at J, with 11 bases in the middle. Each TCR beta library was made by quantitative 5'-RACE that incorporated molecular barcodes. Via MiXCR, TCRdb re-called the 5' RACE reads, giving one row per CDR3 protein. In the table there are 380,000 or so distinct CDR3 sequences, around 20% of which are singletons. The source material was blood, either unsorted or a sorted T cell fraction (not recorded which). The receptor was derived from a male donor with ankylosing spondylitis or in good health (not recorded which). This sequence joins TRBV3-1 and TRBJ2-2; D tentatively fits TRBD1 or TRBD2 (5 bases each). CDR3 nucleotides: TGTGCCAGCAGCCAAGGATTGAGGGGCAACACCGGGGAGCTGTTTTTT. Translated: CASSQGLRGNTGELFF.